Sequencing of this T cell receptor beta chain was carried out in a study of cytomegalovirus exposure and HLA in healthy donors. Study findings and constraints: Across donors, presence/absence analyses took sequencing depth to be roughly uniform. A later analysis associated around 17,000 TCR beta sequences with HLA alleles at a 0.05 false discovery rate.

The PCR was carried out with 60 Vbeta primers and 13 Jbeta primers. Sequenced by immunoSEQ multiplex PCR; TCRdb stores in-frame clones only, minus some. The sample includes about 120,000 clones, just over 15% seen only once; the top ten take 1.5% to 2%. Worth noting for this clone: What it recognizes is unknown.

Nominally healthy donors were sampled, though unrecorded immune exposures were likely. This TCR was recovered from a woman under 30 in good health and CMV-seronegative. The specimen sequenced was PBMCs.

CDR3 in DNA: TGTGCCAGCAAGAGCCCGGGACAGGGAACTGGGGGCTACACCTTC. Protein sequence: CASKSPGQGTGGYTF. The chain uses TRBV6-1 and TRBJ1-2; 9 positions agree with TRBD1. The CDR3 has 15 amino acids. Germline loops: CDR1 MNHNS, CDR2 SASEGT. The J segment lost 8 bases and the V segment lost 7 bases, leaving 14 bases of the junction unmatched.